The 14 T cell receptor beta chains presented below share a single source sample, sequenced in a study of CD8+ T cells in alopecia areata. Treatment here: oral pan-JAK inhibitor, 5-10 mg twice daily. Sequencing templates came from extracted RNA that was reverse transcribed into cDNA. The table came from immunoSEQ multiplex PCR; TCRdb's copy has only in-frame clones and leaves some out. The repertoire consists of some 58,000 clones, with 46% occurring once and the leading ten covering about a fifth. Sample: CD8+ T cells sorted from blood, taken between weeks 36 and 40, from a patient treated with tofacitinib. The receptors originated from a human donor with alopecia areata.

The chain has TRBV5-1 and TRBJ2-7; tentative D call: TRBD2 (5 bases). Trimming left V 0 bases short and J 5 bases short, with 12 bases between. Germline CDR1 SGHRS, CDR2 YFSETQ. This CDR3 spans 14 amino acids. The DNA of the CDR3 is TGCGCCAGCAGCTTGGAGGCGTACGGGGACGAGCAGTACTTC. Translated, it gives CASSLEAYGDEQYF.

This clone has just one count. Additional DNA sequences in this sample encode the identical CDR3. The V and J genes are TRBV5-1 and TRBJ2-7, with 10 bases fitting TRBD2. Germline V gene data show CDR1 as SGHRS and CDR2 as YFSETQ. Trimming took 0 bases from V and 2 from J; bases not matched to a gene: 2. CDR3 length: 15 amino acids. The CDR3 here is CASSLGTSGTYEQYF. CDR3 bases: TGCGCCAGCAGCTTGGGGACTAGCGGAACCTACGAGCAGTACTTC.

The rearrangement links TRBV6-5 to TRBJ2-5, with 9 bases that match TRBD1. V shed 6 bases, J shed 5 bases, and the junction held 7 bases outside the gene matches. CDR3 length: 14 residues. Germline V gene sequence: CDR1 MNHEY, CDR2 SVGAGI. The CDR3 sequence: CASRIDRGGETQYF. DNA for the CDR3: TGTGCCAGCAGGATCGACAGGGGGGGGGAGACCCAGTACTTC.

In this sample, this clone turned up a few times. This CDR3 reads CASSSGLTQETQYF. In nucleotides, the CDR3 is TGTGCCAGCAGTTCGGGCCTGACCCAAGAGACCCAGTACTTC. The chain is built from TRBV28 and TRBJ2-5; D is unclear. This CDR3 has 14 residues. From germline, CDR1 is MDHEN and CDR2 SYDVKM. V was clipped by 4 bases and J by 1 base, with 10 bases between them.

This clone was recorded a few times. The V gene is TRBV6-5, the J gene TRBJ2-5, with 8 positions matching TRBD2. V was pared by 7 bases and J by 9 bases, with 10 bases of the junction left unmatched. The germline CDR1 and CDR2 sequences are MNHEY and SVGAGI. This CDR3 is 13 amino acids long. CDR3 DNA sequence: TGTGCCAGCACCAACGGGGGGGTCACGGCCCAGTACTTC. As protein: CASTNGGVTAQYF.

The genes are TRBV21-1 and TRBJ1-4; TRBD1 reflects the table's D call only, with no check against the DNA. TRBV21-1 is an annotated pseudogene. This CDR3 has 15 residues. The CDR3 loop reads CASSVTGQGDEKLFF. CDR3 DNA sequence: TGTGCCAGCAGCGTGACGGGACAGGGGGATGAAAAACTGTTTTTT.

The CDR3 region is CASSPRQNQETQYF. The CDR3 region has the DNA TGTGCCAGCAGCCCTAGACAGAACCAAGAGACCCAGTACTTC. The rearrangement links TRBV7-6 to TRBJ2-5; a weak D match, TRBD1 (5 bases). Germline lookup yields CDR1 SGHVS and CDR2 FNYEAQ. This CDR3 has 14 amino acids. Trimming pared 5 bases from V and 0 bases from J, leaving 10 bases between.

This sequence joins TRBV9 and TRBJ2-3, with a weak D call TRBD2 (6 bases). CDR1 is SGDLS and CDR2 is YYNGEE in the germline V gene. With 0 bases removed from V and 5 bases from J, the gap between germline ends came to 16 bases. This CDR3 has 16 residues. CDR3 loop: CASSVDTGEVVDTQYF. The CDR3 DNA follows: TGTGCCAGCAGCGTAGATACGGGGGAGGTTGTAGATACGCAGTATTTT.

J is TRBJ2-7 and V is TRBV15; D gene unclear. From germline, CDR1 is LNHNV and CDR2 YYDKDF (reference sequence). This CDR3 has 12 amino acids. V lost 5 bases and J lost 4, with 9 bases in between. Here the CDR3 reads CATSGESYEQYF. Written as DNA, the CDR3 is TGTGCCACCAGCGGCGAGTCGTACGAGCAGTACTTC. Supplemented by reference TRBV15 and TRBJ2-7, the full variable domain reads DAMVIQNPRYQVTQFGKPVTLSCSQTLNHNVMYWYQQKSSQAPKLLFHYYDKDFNNEADTPDNFQSRRPNTSFCFLDIRSPGLGDTAMYLCATSGESYEQYFGPGTRLTVT.

CDR3 DNA: TGCAGCGTAACAGAATCTAATGAAAAACTGTTTTTT. This codes for CSVTESNEKLFF. The chain employs TRBV29-1 and TRBJ1-4; D uncertain. Germline V gene sequence: CDR1 SQVTM, CDR2 ANQGSEA. V dropped 6 bases and J dropped 3 bases, with 8 bases sitting between them. The CDR3 extends over 12 amino acids.

The genes are TRBV30 and TRBJ1-4; the D is unclear. CDR3 length: 12 residues. CDR1 GTSNPN and CDR2 SVGIG come from the germline V gene (reference sequence). Trimming pared 0 bases from V and 7 bases from J, leaving 6 bases between. CDR3 in amino acids: CAWSVRGEKLFF. As DNA, the CDR3 is TGTGCCTGGAGTGTACGAGGTGAAAAACTGTTTTTT.

This clone was picked up a small number of times. This chain links TRBV11-2 with TRBJ2-7; the D is unclear. Trimming shortened V by 2 bases and J by 7 bases, and 6 bases separated the two germline ends. This CDR3 contains 11 residues. Germline CDR1 SGHAT, CDR2 FQNNGV. The CDR3 DNA follows: TGTGCCAGCAGCTTATATCAGGAGCAGTACTTC. Its translation is CASSLYQEQYF.

The chain recombines TRBV4-1 with TRBJ1-5, with no clear D. Germline V gene lookup returns CDR1 MGHRA and CDR2 YSYEKL. CDR3 length: 16 amino acids. Trimming shortened V by 0 bases and J by 7 bases, and 16 bases separated the two germline ends. The CDR3 reads CASSQEGGTLGQPQHF. The CDR3 DNA follows: TGCGCCAGCAGCCAAGAAGGAGGCACCTTAGGCCAGCCCCAGCATTTT.

V and J are TRBV2 and TRBJ2-1; TRBD2 agrees at 12 bases. The V and J ends lost 6 bases and 3 bases, in that order; junction bases with no gene match: 3. CDR1 is SNHLY, CDR2 FYNNEI, per germline. The CDR3 extends over 15 amino acids. CDR3 bases: TGTGCCAGCAGATGGACTAGCGGGAACTACAATGAGCAGTTCTTC. Its protein product is CASRWTSGNYNEQFF.